The 2 T cell receptor beta chains below all came from one sample that was sequenced in a study of cytomegalovirus exposure and HLA in healthy donors (TCRdb year 2017). Library method: the immunoSEQ multiplex PCR assay. For the multiplex PCR, a mixture combining 60 forward primers for TCR Vbeta segments and 13 reverse primers for TCR Jbeta segments was used. TCRdb carries this immuneACCESS record with in-frame sequences only. Its versions omit some clonotypes, under half of them owing to an unresolved V gene in the studies checked, with the rest unexplained. Present in this sample are around 110,000 clones, roughly three quarters of which were seen just once. Over 3.5% of the sample rests with the top ten. The material sequenced was PBMCs. The receptor set was obtained from a man aged 25-45 years in good health and CMV-seropositive.

The table lists this clone with a few counts. The chain couples TRBV2 to TRBJ1-1, with TRBD1 matching over 7 bases. The V segment lost 6 bases and the J segment 0 bases; nucleotides outside the gene matches: 16. Germline V lookup: CDR1 SNHLY, CDR2 FYNNEI. CDR3 size: 18 residues. The CDR3 nucleotides are TGTGCCAGCAGGGTTGACAGGGCGGCGGTGTTCATGAACACTGAAGCTTTCTTT. This sequence encodes CASRVDRAAVFMNTEAFF.

The genes are TRBV4-1 and TRBJ1-2; 7 bases fit TRBD1. With V trimmed by 3 bases and J by 0 bases, 1 base remained unmatched. Germline-derived CDR1 and CDR2 are MGHRA and YSYEKL. The length of the CDR3 is 14 residues. The CDR3: CASSHGTANYGYTF. The DNA for the CDR3 is TGCGCCAGCAGCCACGGGACAGCTAACTATGGCTACACCTTC.